This T cell receptor beta chain derives from a study of T cell changes during pregnancy in multiple sclerosis. Assay used: immunoSEQ multiplex PCR; TCRdb lists only in-frame clones, some missing. The data contain 75,000 to 100,000 clones, roughly 92% of them singletons. Trimming took 4 bases from V and 4 from J, leaving 14 bases between them. This CDR3 comprises 14 residues. CDR1 is SGHRS, CDR2 YFSETQ, per germline. The sequence came from a female donor with multiple sclerosis, enrolled in a pregnancy study. The starting material was peripheral blood, obtained after pregnancy. The chain is built from TRBV5-1 and TRBJ1-2, with D hard to call. CDR3 bases: TGCGCCAGCAGCCGGGATCCCGACGTCTATGGCTACACCTTC. It is translated as CASSRDPDVYGYTF.